These 28 T cell receptor beta chains originate from one sample sequenced in a study of blood T cell repertoires in COVID-19. Sequencing was performed with immunoSEQ multiplex PCR; in TCRdb, only in-frame clones are kept and a portion is missing. Among about 130,000 clones listed, approximately 74% were seen once. Sequenced material: peripheral blood. These receptors were obtained from a woman between 70 and 85 years old with acute or convalescent COVID-19.

V gene TRBV2 combines with J gene TRBJ1-5, with 9 bases lining up with TRBD1. Germline V gives CDR1 SNHLY, CDR2 FYNNEI. The V and J ends lost 7 bases and 7 bases, in that order; junction bases with no gene match: 11. The CDR3 contains 15 residues. The CDR3 spells CASTATGGASQPQHF. In nucleotides, the CDR3 is TGTGCCAGCACCGCCACAGGGGGCGCCTCCCAGCCCCAGCATTTT.

The chain combines TRBV19 with TRBJ2-4; 15 nucleotides line up with TRBD2. This CDR3 is built from 17 residues. The J segment lost 7 bases and the V segment lost 6 bases, leaving 10 bases of the junction unmatched. Germline V gene lookup returns CDR1 LNHDA and CDR2 SQIVND (reference sequence). In DNA form, the CDR3 reads TGTGCCAGTAGCCCCGGACTAGCGGGGGGGGGTAGGAACATTCAGTACTTC. This sequence encodes CASSPGLAGGGRNIQYF.

The chain couples TRBV28 to TRBJ2-7, with TRBD1 matching over 9 bases. The trim removed 6 bases at V and 3 bases at J, leaving 6 bases unmatched. Germline-derived CDR1 and CDR2 are MDHEN and SYDVKM. CDR3 size: 14 residues. In DNA form, the CDR3 reads TGTGCCAGCAGACTACCGGGACAGGGCTACGAGCAGTACTTC. Protein: CASRLPGQGYEQYF.

Only a few counts were recorded for this clone. This chain connects TRBV10-1 to TRBJ2-5; D is possibly TRBD1 (6 bases). Trimming shortened V by 6 bases and J by 2 bases, and 10 bases separated the two germline ends. The germline V gene encodes CDR1 WNHNN and CDR2 SYGVQD (reference sequence). This CDR3 comprises 13 residues. CDR3 bases: TGCGCCAGCAGCCGGACAGAACAAGAGACCCAGTACTTC. Amino acids: CASSRTEQETQYF.

The chain has TRBV5-4 and TRBJ1-4; D unclear. Between the trimmed V and J ends, which lost 4 bases and 3 bases, there was a span of 7 bases. Germline V gives CDR1 SGHNT, CDR2 YYREEE (reference sequence). The CDR3 runs to 13 residues. The CDR3 sequence is CASSRTANEKLFF. The CDR3 DNA sequence: TGTGCCAGCAGCCGGACTGCTAATGAAAAACTGTTTTTT.

V and J are TRBV7-9 and TRBJ2-4; no clear D. This CDR3 contains 15 residues. Germline CDR1 reads SEHNR; CDR2 reads FQNEAQ (reference sequence). Trimming left V 6 bases short and J 0 bases short, with 12 bases between. CDR3 coding DNA: TGTGCCAGCAGTCAGGCAACTCTAGCCAAAAACATTCAGTACTTC. Residues: CASSQATLAKNIQYF.

Only one count was recorded for this clone. The V and J genes are TRBV3-1 (or the pseudogene TRBV3-2) and TRBJ2-1; 9 nucleotides match TRBD2. J lost 6 bases, V lost 4 bases, and 7 bases had no gene match. The germline gives CDR1 LGHDT, CDR2 YNNKEL (reference sequence). This CDR3 has 15 residues. The CDR3 sequence is CASSPRRGGINEQFF. In nucleotides, the CDR3 is TGTGCCAGCAGCCCGCGGCGGGGGGGAATCAATGAGCAGTTCTTC.

This rearrangement joins TRBV12-3 or TRBV12-4 to TRBJ2-3, with D hard to call. Trimming stripped 4 bases from V and 5 bases from J, with 7 bases between. CDR3 length: 12 residues. CDR3 coding DNA: TGTGCCAGCAGTTCCCAGAAAGATACGCAGTATTTT. Its protein is CASSSQKDTQYF.

The rearrangement links TRBV27 to TRBJ2-1; tentative D call: TRBD1 (5 bases). The CDR3 totals 15 residues. Trimming cost V 3 bases and J 7 bases, with 16 bases left between them. Germline CDR1 MNHEY, CDR2 SMNVEV (reference sequence). The CDR3 nucleotides are TGTGCCAGCAGTTTTAGGGGCAGGTTCGGGAATGAGCAGTTCTTC. This codes for CASSFRGRFGNEQFF.

The rearrangement links TRBV20-1 to TRBJ2-1, with D possibly TRBD2 on 7 matching bases. Germline V gene data show CDR1 as DFQATT and CDR2 as SNEGSKA (reference sequence). Trimming removed 3 bases from V and 7 bases from J, with 22 bases in between. The CDR3 is 16 residues long. The CDR3 region has the DNA TGCAGTGCTAGTGAATTGGGGCGGGGGCCCGGGAATGAGCAGTTCTTC. This codes for CSASELGRGPGNEQFF.

This clone turned up a few times. This chain connects TRBV5-5 to TRBJ1-4, with D hard to call. The CDR3 extends over 14 amino acids. The V gene's germline CDR1 is SGHKS and CDR2 YYEKEE (reference sequence). V was pared by 0 bases and J by 2 bases, with 5 bases between. The CDR3 here is CASSLATTNEKLFF. In DNA form, the CDR3 reads TGTGCCAGCAGCTTGGCTACGACTAATGAAAAACTGTTTTTT.

The V and J genes are TRBV4-1 and TRBJ2-7, with D unresolved. The CDR3 sequence is 15 residues long. Trimming removed 1 base from V and 5 bases from J, with 15 bases in between. CDR1 is MGHRA and CDR2 is YSYEKL in the germline V gene. CDR3 region: CASSQGVRRYNEQYF. Written as DNA, the CDR3 is TGCGCCAGCAGCCAAGGGGTTCGGAGATATAACGAGCAGTACTTC.

The V gene is TRBV2, the J gene TRBJ1-5; D might be TRBD1 (5 bases). This CDR3 comprises 16 residues. Trimming left V 3 bases short and J 2 bases short, with 14 bases between. Germline V lookup: CDR1 SNHLY, CDR2 FYNNEI. The CDR3 region has the DNA TGTGCCAGCAGTGATGTCGGGGGGGGTGGCAATCAGCCCCAGCATTTT. Amino acids: CASSDVGGGGNQPQHF.

This chain uses TRBV7-9 with TRBJ2-7, with a tentative D call TRBD1 (5 bases). Germline CDR1 reads SEHNR; CDR2 reads FQNEAQ (reference sequence). With 3 bases removed from V and 0 bases from J, the gap between germline ends came to 12 bases. The CDR3 length is 15 residues. The CDR3 here is CASSLKGASSYEQYF. As DNA, the CDR3 is TGTGCCAGCAGCTTGAAAGGGGCTAGCTCCTACGAGCAGTACTTC.

In this sample, this clone turned up a few times. The CDR3 is CASSQDRKTGARDTEAFF. CDR3 in DNA: TGTGCCAGCAGCCAAGATCGAAAGACAGGGGCTCGGGACACTGAAGCTTTCTTT. V usage is TRBV14 and J usage is TRBJ1-1; TRBD1 matches at 8 bases. This CDR3 spans 18 amino acids. After removal of 0 bases from V and 3 bases from J, the junction contained 12 bases not matched to a gene. CDR1 and CDR2 from the germline V gene are SGHDN and FVKESK.

The genes are TRBV12-3 or TRBV12-4 and TRBJ1-1, with D hard to call. The CDR3 sequence is 13 residues long. Deletions cut 1 base from V and 1 base from J, with 4 bases between. Here the CDR3 DNA reads TGTGCCAGCAGTTTAGGCGGGAACACTGAAGCTTTCTTT. Translating it yields CASSLGGNTEAFF.

The chain is built from TRBV30 and TRBJ2-7; the match to TRBD2 covers 8 bases. The CDR3 runs to 13 residues. CDR1 GTSNPN and CDR2 SVGIG come from the germline V gene (reference sequence). V shed 5 bases and J 2 bases; nucleotides not matched to a gene: 5. The CDR3: CAWGRGGTYEQYF. The CDR3 DNA follows: TGTGCCTGGGGCCGGGGGGGGACCTACGAGCAGTACTTC.

The rearrangement links TRBV7-9 to TRBJ2-7, with 7 bases identical to TRBD2. Germline V gives CDR1 SEHNR, CDR2 FQNEAQ (reference sequence). The V and J ends lost 7 bases and 1 base, in that order; junction bases with no gene match: 1. The CDR3 totals 12 residues. Here the CDR3 reads CASTGGSYEQYF. CDR3 nucleotide sequence: TGTGCCAGCACCGGGGGGTCCTACGAGCAGTACTTC.

The V gene is TRBV7-9, the J gene TRBJ1-1, with 7 bases aligning to TRBD1. J gave up 7 bases and V 6 bases, and 2 bases lay outside the gene matches. CDR1 is SEHNR, CDR2 FQNEAQ, per germline (reference sequence). The CDR3 is 11 residues long. The CDR3 sequence is CASSRDSEAFF. CDR3 in DNA: TGTGCCAGCAGTCGGGACAGTGAAGCTTTCTTT.

The J gene is TRBJ2-1, the V gene TRBV5-5, with TRBD1 matching 7 bases. The V gene end was trimmed by 7 bases and the J gene end by 4 bases; junction bases not matched to a gene: 11. The germline CDR1 and CDR2 sequences are SGHKS and YYEKEE (reference sequence). This CDR3 spans 15 amino acids. The CDR3 protein is CASPAGTDLYNEQFF. Written as DNA, the CDR3 is TGTGCCAGCCCGGCCGGGACAGACCTTTACAATGAGCAGTTCTTC.

The V gene is TRBV7-9, the J gene TRBJ1-1, with 9 bases that match TRBD1. Germline V lookup: CDR1 SEHNR, CDR2 FQNEAQ (reference sequence). This CDR3 is 15 amino acids long. V dropped 8 bases and J dropped 1; count of bases not matched to a gene: 8. The CDR3 is CASLSRGQGNTEAFF. The CDR3 nucleotides are TGTGCCAGCTTGAGCCGGGGACAGGGGAACACTGAAGCTTTCTTT.

This chain joins TRBV7-9 and TRBJ2-7, with 7 bases that match TRBD1. The CDR3 contains 12 residues. After removal of 5 bases from V and 5 bases from J, the junction contained 3 bases not matched to a gene. Germline CDR1 is SEHNR and CDR2 is FQNEAQ (reference sequence). The CDR3 DNA reads TGTGCCAGCAGCCCCGACAGGGACGAGCAGTACTTC. This encodes CASSPDRDEQYF. The full variable domain, rest sourced from reference TRBV7-9 and TRBJ2-7, is DTGVSQNPRHKITKRGQNVTFRCDPISEHNRLYWYRQTLGQGPEFLTYFQNEAQLEKSRLLSDRFSAERPKGSFSTLEIQRTEQGDSAMYLCASSPDRDEQYFGPGTRLTVT.

The V gene is TRBV9, the J gene TRBJ1-6; D call uncertain. Germline CDR1 is SGDLS and CDR2 is YYNGEE. V lost 5 bases, J lost 10 bases, and 16 bases lay in between. There are 14 residues in the CDR3. CDR3 sequence reads: CASRNNLDSSPLHF. The CDR3 nucleotides are TGTGCCAGCAGGAATAACCTTGATAGCTCACCCCTCCACTTT.

The J gene is TRBJ1-2, the V gene TRBV6-1; D call uncertain. This CDR3 region has 13 residues. V lost 1 base to trimming and J lost 4 bases, with 7 bases between them. In germline, CDR1 is MNHNS, CDR2 SASEGT. This CDR3 is CASSEGGGYGYTF. As DNA, the CDR3 is TGTGCCAGCAGTGAAGGAGGAGGCTATGGCTACACCTTC.

This sequence joins TRBV10-1 and TRBJ1-4, with TRBD1 as a possible D gene (6 bases). The CDR3 has 14 amino acids. CDR1 is WNHNN and CDR2 is SYGVQD in the germline V gene (reference sequence). V was shortened by 3 bases and J by 3 bases, with 8 bases between the two germline ends. This chain's CDR3 is CASSETGSNEKLFF. The CDR3 coding sequence is TGCGCCAGCAGTGAAACAGGGTCTAATGAAAAACTGTTTTTT.

Notes on this clone: Other DNA sequences in this sample translate to the same CDR3. CDR3 DNA sequence: TGTGCCAGCAGCCGGGGGACTAGTTTCTACGAGCAGTACTTC. The encoded protein is CASSRGTSFYEQYF. The chain joins TRBV3-1 (or the pseudogene TRBV3-2) to TRBJ2-7; 8 nucleotides agree with TRBD2. V dropped 4 bases and J dropped 3; count of bases not matched to a gene: 5. CDR3 size: 14 residues. In germline, CDR1 is LGHDT, CDR2 YNNKEL (reference sequence).

The genes are TRBV6-5 and TRBJ1-1; 7 bases fit TRBD1. The V segment lost 6 bases and the J segment 12 bases; nucleotides outside the gene matches: 10. CDR1 and CDR2 (germline): MNHEY, SVGAGI. The CDR3 spans 12 residues. The DNA for the CDR3 is TGTGCCAGCAGCCACTTAAACAGGGGTACTTTCTTT. Translating it yields CASSHLNRGTFF.

The chain recombines TRBV6-6 with TRBJ1-5; D unresolved. This CDR3 has 15 amino acids. CDR1 is MNHNY, CDR2 SVGAGI, per germline (reference sequence). V lost 4 bases to trimming and J lost 4 bases, with 14 bases between them. This chain's CDR3 is CASSLEDIWNQPQHF. For the CDR3, the DNA is TGTGCCAGCAGTTTAGAAGACATTTGGAATCAGCCCCAGCATTTT.